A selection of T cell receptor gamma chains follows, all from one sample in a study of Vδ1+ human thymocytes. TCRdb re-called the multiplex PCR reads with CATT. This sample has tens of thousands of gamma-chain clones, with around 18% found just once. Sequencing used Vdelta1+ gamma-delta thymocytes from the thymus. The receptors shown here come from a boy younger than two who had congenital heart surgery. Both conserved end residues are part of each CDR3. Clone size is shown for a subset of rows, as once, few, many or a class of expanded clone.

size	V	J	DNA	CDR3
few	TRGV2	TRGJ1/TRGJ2	TGTGCCACCTGGGACGGGCAGGTTGGATATAAGAAACTCTTT	CATWDGQVGYKKLF
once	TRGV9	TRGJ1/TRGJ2	TGTGCCTTGTGGGAGGTTCTTATTCCAAATTATTATAAGAAACTCTTT	CALWEVLIPNYYKKLF
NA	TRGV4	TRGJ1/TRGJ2	TGTGCCACCTGGGATGGCCCCTGGAAGAAACTCTTT	CATWDGPWKKLF
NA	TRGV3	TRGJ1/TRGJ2	TGTGCCACCTGGGACAGGCCACGTTATTATAAGAAACTCTTT	CATWDRPRYYKKLF
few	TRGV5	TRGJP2	TGTGCCACCTGGGACAGGGTGAGTAGTGATTGGATCAAGACGTTT	CATWDRVSSDWIKTF
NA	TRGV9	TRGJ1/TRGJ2	TGTGCCTTGTGGGATTGGGGCAAGAAACTCTTT	CALWDWGKKLF
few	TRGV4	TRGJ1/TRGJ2	TGTGCCACCTGGGATGGGCTTGATGAGAAACTCTTT	CATWDGLDEKLF
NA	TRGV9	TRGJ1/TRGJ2	TGTGCCTTGTGGGGGAGTCAACTCTTT	CALWGSQLF
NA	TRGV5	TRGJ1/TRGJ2	TGTGCCACCTGGGACAGGCGTATTCTTAAGAAACTCTTT	CATWDRRILKKLF
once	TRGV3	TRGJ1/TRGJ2	TGTGCCACCTGGGACAGGCAGCCGAGTTATTATAAGAAACTCTTT	CATWDRQPSYYKKLF
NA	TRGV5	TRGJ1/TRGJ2	TGTGCCACCTGGGAATTTCGTTATAAGAAACTCTTT	CATWEFRYKKLF
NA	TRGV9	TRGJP	TGTGCCTTGTGGGAGACGCAAGAGTTGGGCAAAAAAATCAAGGTATTT	CALWETQELGKKIKVF
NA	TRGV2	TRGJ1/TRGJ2	TGTGCCACCTGGGACGGGCGAGTTTTGAATTATAAGAAACTCTTT	CATWDGRVLNYKKLF
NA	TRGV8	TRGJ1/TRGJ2	TGTGCCACCTGGGATAAGGGTTATAAGAAACTCTTT	CATWDKGYKKLF
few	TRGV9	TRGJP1	TGTGCCTTGTGGGAGGCAAGGGATTGGTTCAAGATATTT	CALWEARDWFKIF
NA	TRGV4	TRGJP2	TGTGCCACCTGGGAAATACGTGATTGGATCAAGACGTTT	CATWEIRDWIKTF
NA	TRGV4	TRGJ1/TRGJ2	TGTGCCACCTGGGATGGGCCCGTATATTATAAGAAACTCTTT	CATWDGPVYYKKLF
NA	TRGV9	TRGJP	TGTGCCTTGTGGGAGATGCGGGAAGAGTTGGGCAAAAAAATCAAGGTATTT	CALWEMREELGKKIKVF
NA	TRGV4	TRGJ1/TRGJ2	TGTGCCACCTGGGAGTCGTGGGTTTATTATAAGAAACTCTTT	CATWESWVYYKKLF
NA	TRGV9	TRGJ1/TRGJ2	TGTGCCTTTACCAACGATTATAAGAAACTCTTT	CAFTNDYKKLF
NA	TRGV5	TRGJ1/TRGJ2	TGTGCCACCTGGGACAGGCTAAGGAAACTCTTT	CATWDRLRKLF
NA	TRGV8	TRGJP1	TGTGCCACCTGGGAACAGGATACCACTGGTTGGTTCAAGATATTT	CATWEQDTTGWFKIF
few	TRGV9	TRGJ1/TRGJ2	TGTGCCTTGTGGGAGGTGCAGTTTGATAAGAAACTCTTT	CALWEVQFDKKLF
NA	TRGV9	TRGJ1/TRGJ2	TGTGCCCTCCCCGATTGTAAGAAACTCTTT	CALPDCKKLF